The 25 T cell receptor beta chains below come from one sample, sequenced in a study of T cell responses to AZD1222 COVID-19 vaccine (dated by TCRdb to the early 2020s). The time point label corresponds to: baseline before first vaccination. The receptor library was made with the immunoSEQ multiplex PCR assay. The immuneACCESS repertoire file appears here via TCRdb, limited to in-frame rearrangements. These files lack a portion of the clones; in checked studies, under half of the deficit traces to unresolved V genes, and the cause of the others is not known. Across this sample there are over 100,000 clones, with 90% seen only once. The biggest ten clones account for less than 8.5% of the sample. The starting material was peripheral blood, obtained on day 0 of AZD1222 vaccination. The receptor source for this set is an adult in good health.

The chain carries TRBV5-5 and TRBJ2-5; D may be TRBD1 (5 bases). The germline V and J ends were trimmed by 7 bases and 7 bases, with 8 bases remaining between them. This CDR3 comprises 10 residues. Germline CDR1 is SGHKS and CDR2 is YYEKEE (reference sequence). CDR3 in amino acids: CASWGGTQYF. CDR3 nucleotides: TGTGCCAGCTGGGGCGGGACCCAGTACTTC.

As DNA, the CDR3 is TGCGCCAGCAGCCCCATAAGGTGGGGTTCACCCCTCCACTTT. Residues: CASSPIRWGSPLHF. The J gene is TRBJ1-6, the V gene TRBV4-1; D is undetermined. CDR3 length equals 14 residues. V was cut by 4 bases and J by 9 bases, with 13 bases left in between. Germline V CDR1 and CDR2: MGHRA, YSYEKL.

The table lists this clone with a count of one. The V and J genes are TRBV7-2 and TRBJ1-1; TRBD1 might be the D (6 bases). From germline, CDR1 is SGHTA and CDR2 FQGNSA. The V end was cut by 5 bases, the J end by 11 bases, with 18 bases between. This CDR3 is built from 13 residues. The CDR3 DNA reads TGTGCCAGCAGCACCACACCTTACAGGGCGGCTTTCTTT. Its translation: CASSTTPYRAAFF.

This chain joins TRBV27 and TRBJ1-5, with D maybe TRBD1 (5 bases). Germline loops: CDR1 MNHEY, CDR2 SMNVEV (reference sequence). This CDR3 is 15 amino acids long. V shed 1 base and J shed 3 bases, with 10 bases lying between them. CDR3 protein: CASSLFGAINQPQHF. CDR3 DNA: TGTGCCAGCAGTTTATTTGGGGCTATCAATCAGCCCCAGCATTTT.

The chain couples TRBV5-1 to TRBJ1-2; D uncertain. V lost 5 bases, J lost 8 bases, and 25 bases lay in between. The CDR3 spans 16 residues. Looked up from germline, CDR1 is SGHRS and CDR2 is YFSETQ. This CDR3 is CASSSPLEDAVEGYTF. DNA for the CDR3: TGCGCCAGCAGTTCGCCCCTTGAGGACGCGGTTGAAGGCTACACCTTC.

The V and J genes are TRBV5-4 and TRBJ2-7, with D possibly matching TRBD2 (6 bases). Trimming shortened V by 0 bases and J by 3 bases, and 13 bases separated the two germline ends. The CDR3 extends over 15 amino acids. In germline, CDR1 is SGHNT, CDR2 YYREEE (reference sequence). CDR3 DNA sequence: TGTGCCAGCAGCTTGGATCTCCGCGGGGACTACGAGCAGTACTTC. Residues: CASSLDLRGDYEQYF.

Of note for this clone: Additional DNA sequences in this sample encode the identical CDR3. The J gene is TRBJ2-2, the V gene TRBV7-3; D is unresolved. Germline CDR1 is SGHTA and CDR2 is FQGTGA. V lost 0 bases to trimming and J lost 5 bases, with 4 bases between them. The CDR3 totals 13 residues. The CDR3 here is CASSLTRTGELFF. In DNA form, the CDR3 reads TGTGCCAGCAGCTTAACGCGTACCGGGGAGCTGTTTTTT.

The CDR3 nucleotides read TGTGCCAGTAGTATAGGGCGGGATAAGGATGAGCAGTTCTTC. Translated, it gives CASSIGRDKDEQFF. The rearrangement uses TRBV19 and TRBJ2-1; a possible D gene is TRBD2 (6 bases). The CDR3 is 14 residues long. The germline V gene has CDR1 LNHDA and CDR2 SQIVND (reference sequence). Trimming left V 1 base short and J 8 bases short, with 12 bases between.

The chain couples TRBV10-3 to TRBJ2-3; 8 bases are a match to TRBD2. Germline CDR1 ENHRY, CDR2 SYGVKD. The CDR3 extends over 14 amino acids. V gave up 10 bases and J gave up 1 base; unmatched junction bases: 7. The CDR3 nucleotides are TGTGCCACCAAAACAGCGGGGGGCACAGATACGCAGTATTTT. It is translated as CATKTAGGTDTQYF.

V is TRBV6-5 and J is TRBJ1-2; D gene unclear. Germline V gene sequence: CDR1 MNHEY, CDR2 SVGAGI. The germline V and J ends were trimmed by 5 bases and 4 bases, with 14 bases remaining between them. The CDR3 consists of 14 residues. The CDR3 region has the DNA TGTGCCAGCAGTAGACCGGACTTGCGCTATGGCTACACCTTC. Its translation is CASSRPDLRYGYTF.

The V and J genes are TRBV5-1 and TRBJ1-6; 7 bases map to TRBD1. The V segment lost 1 base and the J segment 4 bases; nucleotides outside the gene matches: 2. Germline lookup yields CDR1 SGHRS and CDR2 YFSETQ. CDR3 length: 15 amino acids. CDR3 DNA: TGCGCCAGCAGCTTGACGACAGGGTATAATTCACCCCTCCACTTT. Translated, it gives CASSLTTGYNSPLHF.

This chain uses TRBV19 with TRBJ2-1; TRBD2 aligns across 7 bases. Germline V lookup: CDR1 LNHDA, CDR2 SQIVND (reference sequence). The CDR3 spans 14 residues. V trimming: 10 bases; J trimming: 5 bases; junction bases outside the gene matches: 11. The CDR3 protein is CATQRVAGDNEQFF. The CDR3 nucleotides read TGTGCCACCCAAAGGGTGGCGGGGGACAATGAGCAGTTCTTC.

This chain links TRBV5-1 with TRBJ2-7, with 11 bases aligning to TRBD1. Germline assignment: CDR1 SGHRS and CDR2 YFSETQ. This CDR3 has 14 amino acids. Trimming removed 4 bases from V and 3 bases from J; junction bases left unmatched: 3. In nucleotides, the CDR3 is TGCGCCAGCAGCAGAGGGACAGGGGGCTACGAGCAGTACTTC. Encoded protein: CASSRGTGGYEQYF. The entire variable domain, with the rest obtained from reference TRBV5-1 and TRBJ2-7, is as follows: KAGVTQTPRYLIKTRGQQVTLSCSPISGHRSVSWYQQTPGQGLQFLFEYFSETQRNKGNFPGRFSGRQFSNSRSEMNVSTLELGDSALYLCASSRGTGGYEQYFGPGTRLTVT.

The rearrangement links TRBV10-2 to TRBJ1-2; D gene unclear. V lost 6 bases, J lost 2 bases, and 10 bases lay in between. Looked up from germline, CDR1 is WSHSY and CDR2 is SAAADI. CDR3 length: 13 amino acids. The CDR3 region is CASSADGNYGYTF. The CDR3 region has the DNA TGCGCCAGCAGCGCCGACGGGAACTATGGCTACACCTTC.

This chain uses TRBV5-1 with TRBJ1-1; 7 positions match TRBD1. The ends lost 7 bases at V and 1 base at J; junction bases unmatched: 13. Germline V gene lookup returns CDR1 SGHRS and CDR2 YFSETQ. CDR3 size: 16 residues. The CDR3 DNA reads TGCGCCAGCGCAGACAGGGAAAACTCTGGGAACACTGAAGCTTTCTTT. Translated, it gives CASADRENSGNTEAFF.

V usage is TRBV19 and J usage is TRBJ1-1; 8 bases are a match to TRBD1. The V and J ends lost 1 base and 0 bases, in that order; junction bases with no gene match: 7. CDR3 length equals 17 residues. Germline assignment: CDR1 LNHDA and CDR2 SQIVND (reference sequence). The CDR3 loop is CASSIGTGRSMNTEAFF. Here the CDR3 DNA reads TGTGCCAGTAGTATAGGGACAGGGAGATCCATGAACACTGAAGCTTTCTTT.

The chain combines TRBV24-1 with TRBJ2-7; D is unresolved. The V and J ends lost 5 bases and 1 base respectively, with 8 bases between them. CDR1 is KGHDR, CDR2 SFDVKD, per germline. The CDR3 contains 13 residues. The CDR3 spells CATSGRNSYEQYF. CDR3 bases: TGTGCCACCAGTGGAAGGAATTCCTACGAGCAGTACTTC.

This clone was detected a few times. The gene calls are TRBV30 and TRBJ2-3; D unresolved. The CDR3 contains 12 residues. The germline V and J ends were trimmed by 2 bases and 2 bases, with 5 bases remaining between them. The germline CDR1 and CDR2 sequences are GTSNPN and SVGIG (reference sequence). The CDR3 DNA reads TGTGCCTGGAGTAAAAACACAGATACGCAGTATTTT. Its protein is CAWSKNTDTQYF. Complete variable domain (other parts from reference TRBV30 and TRBJ2-3): SQTIHQWPATLVQPVGSPLSLECTVEGTSNPNLYWYRQAAGRGLQLLFYSVGIGQISSEVPQNLSASRPQDRQFILSSKKLLLSDSGFYLCAWSKNTDTQYFGPGTRLTVL.

The chain has TRBV30 and TRBJ1-2; D unresolved. Looked up from germline, CDR1 is GTSNPN and CDR2 is SVGIG (reference sequence). CDR3 length: 15 amino acids. The V gene lost 0 bases and the J gene lost 8 bases, with 19 bases spanning the gap. The CDR3 loop reads CAWSVLGIKSRGYTF. The CDR3 DNA is TGTGCCTGGAGTGTATTGGGGATAAAGTCGCGCGGCTACACCTTC.

The J gene is TRBJ1-5, the V gene TRBV12-5; the D is unclear. Germline V CDR1 and CDR2: LGHNT, FRNRAP. V gave up 1 base and J gave up 9 bases, with 10 bases separating them. CDR3 size: 13 residues. CDR3 amino acids: CASGLEDGSPQHF. As DNA, the CDR3 is TGTGCTAGTGGTTTGGAGGACGGGTCGCCCCAGCATTTT.

The chain couples TRBV21-1 to TRBJ2-1; the table's D call, TRBD2, was not checked against the DNA. TRBV21-1 is a pseudogene segment. This CDR3 is built from 14 residues. In DNA, the CDR3 is TGTGCCAGCAGCCTGGCGGGGGGGCCTTTCGAGCAGTTCTTC. Encoded protein: CASSLAGGPFEQFF.

The V and J genes are TRBV6-5 and TRBJ2-5, with 13 bases fitting TRBD2. The trim removed 5 bases at V and 5 bases at J, leaving 5 bases unmatched. Germline assignment: CDR1 MNHEY and CDR2 SVGAGI. The CDR3 runs to 15 residues. CDR3 in amino acids: CASSPGTSGVETQYF. Here the CDR3 DNA reads TGTGCCAGCAGTCCCGGGACTAGCGGGGTGGAGACCCAGTACTTC.

The V gene is TRBV10-3, the J gene TRBJ2-7; D may match TRBD1 or TRBD2 (5 bases each). The V gene lost 8 bases and the J gene lost 4 bases, with 18 bases spanning the gap. This CDR3 contains 14 residues. Germline values: CDR1 ENHRY, CDR2 SYGVKD. CDR3 nucleotides: TGTGCCATCCGCCGGGACCCAATCCAATACGAGCAGTACTTC. This codes for CAIRRDPIQYEQYF.

In its sample, this clone was seen once. The rearrangement links TRBV7-3 to TRBJ2-5; 8 bases are a match to TRBD1. The CDR3 loop spans 15 amino acids. V gave up 2 bases and J gave up 4 bases; unmatched junction bases: 6. Germline V gene sequence: CDR1 SGHTA, CDR2 FQGTGA. CDR3 in amino acids: CASSLVQGVGETQYF. In DNA, the CDR3 is TGTGCCAGCAGCTTAGTACAGGGGGTGGGAGAGACCCAGTACTTC. Looking up the rest from reference TRBV7-3 and TRBJ2-5 gives the full variable domain: GAGVSQTPSNKVTEKGKYVELRCDPISGHTALYWYRQSLGQGPEFLIYFQGTGAADDSGLPNDRFFAVRPEGSVSTLKIQRTERGDSAVYLCASSLVQGVGETQYFGPGTRLLVL.

The chain is built from TRBV28 and TRBJ1-2; 12 positions agree with TRBD1. Germline CDR1 and CDR2: MDHEN and SYDVKM. This CDR3 comprises 14 residues. Trimming removed 7 bases from V and 8 bases from J; junction bases left unmatched: 8. The CDR3 coding sequence is TGTGCCAGCAATCCGGGACAGGGGGCGTGGGGCTACACCTTC. Translation: CASNPGQGAWGYTF.